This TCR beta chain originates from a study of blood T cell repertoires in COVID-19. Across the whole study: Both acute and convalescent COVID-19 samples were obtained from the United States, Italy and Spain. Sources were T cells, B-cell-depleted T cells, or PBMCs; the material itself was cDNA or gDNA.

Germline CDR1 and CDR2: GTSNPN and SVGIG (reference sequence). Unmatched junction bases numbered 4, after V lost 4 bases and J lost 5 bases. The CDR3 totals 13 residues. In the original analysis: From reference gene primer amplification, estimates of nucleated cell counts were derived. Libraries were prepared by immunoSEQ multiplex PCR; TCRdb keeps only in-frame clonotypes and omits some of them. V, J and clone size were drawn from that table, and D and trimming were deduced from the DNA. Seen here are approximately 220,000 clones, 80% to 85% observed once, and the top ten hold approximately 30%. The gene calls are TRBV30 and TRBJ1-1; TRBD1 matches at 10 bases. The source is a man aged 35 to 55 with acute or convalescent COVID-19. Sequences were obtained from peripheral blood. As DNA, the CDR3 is TGTGCCTGGAACGACAGGGGGCGAACTGAAGCTTTCTTT. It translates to CAWNDRGRTEAFF.